The 25 T cell receptor beta chains below were found in one sample sequenced in a study of blood T cell repertoires in COVID-19 (dated by TCRdb to 2018 to 2020). The library was prepared using the immunoSEQ multiplex PCR assay. TCRdb's version of the immuneACCESS table is confined to in-frame rearrangements and falls short of the full clone set. An unresolved V gene accounts for under half of the shortfall where checked; the remainder is of unknown origin. This sample lists approximately 200,000 clones; roughly 88% were detected once. Jointly, the top ten make up around 1.5% of the sample. Sequencing was done on a sample of peripheral blood. The receptors stem from a man between 18 and 29 years old with active or convalescent COVID-19.

This chain connects TRBV18 to TRBJ2-2, with 14 bases identical to TRBD2. V dropped 3 bases and J dropped 5; count of bases not matched to a gene: 5. Germline values: CDR1 KGHSH, CDR2 LQKENI. The CDR3 is 17 amino acids. CDR3 coding DNA: TGTGCCAGCTCACCGGGGACTAGCGGGAGAAGGACCGGGGAGCTGTTTTTT. Protein: CASSPGTSGRRTGELFF.

CDR3 sequence (DNA): TGTGCCAGCAGCCCATTGACTAGCGGGAGGGAAAATGAGCAGTTCTTC. Residues: CASSPLTSGRENEQFF. This sequence joins TRBV3-1 (or the pseudogene TRBV3-2) and TRBJ2-1; TRBD2 matches at 14 bases. J gave up 7 bases and V 4 bases, and 6 bases lay outside the gene matches. From germline, CDR1 is LGHDT and CDR2 YNNKEL (reference sequence). The CDR3 sequence is 16 residues long.

The chain combines TRBV5-8 with TRBJ2-6; 9 nucleotides line up with TRBD1. The CDR3 consists of 18 residues. Trimming at V came to 5 bases and at J to 2 bases, leaving 11 bases not matched to a gene. Germline CDR1 and CDR2: SGHTS and YDEGEE. CDR3 residues: CASRTTGGFSPGANVLTF. The CDR3 nucleotides are TGTGCCAGCAGGACTACAGGGGGCTTTTCCCCTGGGGCCAACGTCCTGACTTTC.

The rearrangement uses TRBV3-1 (or the pseudogene TRBV3-2) and TRBJ2-1, with D maybe TRBD2 (6 bases). The V gene lost 1 base and the J gene lost 6 bases, with 16 bases spanning the gap. The CDR3 runs 16 residues. Per germline, CDR1 LGHDT and CDR2 YNNKEL (reference sequence). The CDR3 reads CASSQVGFSGGNEQFF. The CDR3 nucleotides read TGTGCCAGCAGCCAAGTAGGGTTTAGCGGAGGCAATGAGCAGTTCTTC.

The chain recombines TRBV27 with TRBJ1-1; no firm D call. The CDR3 has 12 residues. Trimming took off 4 bases at V and 1 base at J, with 4 bases between the two ends. CDR1 is MNHEY and CDR2 is SMNVEV in the germline V gene (reference sequence). CDR3 in amino acids: CASSSWNTEAFF. The CDR3 DNA reads as TGTGCCAGCAGTTCGTGGAACACTGAAGCTTTCTTT.

The V and J genes are TRBV7-9 and TRBJ2-3; 10 bases agree with TRBD1. After removal of 1 base from V and 0 bases from J, the junction contained 4 bases not matched to a gene. The CDR3 consists of 17 residues. Germline loops: CDR1 SEHNR, CDR2 FQNEAQ (reference sequence). DNA of the CDR3: TGTGCCAGCAGCTTAGGACAGGGGGCCGAGAGCACAGATACGCAGTATTTT. Translation gives CASSLGQGAESTDTQYF.

There are a few counts of this clone. The chain couples TRBV18 to TRBJ1-2, with 10 bases aligning to TRBD1. The CDR3 runs to 17 residues. Germline lookup yields CDR1 KGHSH and CDR2 LQKENI. V was pared by 3 bases and J by 3 bases, with 10 bases of the junction left unmatched. CDR3 region: CASSPFRQGAEDYGYTF. The CDR3 region has the DNA TGTGCCAGCTCACCTTTCCGACAGGGGGCGGAAGACTATGGCTACACCTTC.

The chain recombines TRBV30 with TRBJ1-1; the match to TRBD1 covers 7 bases. The germline CDR1 and CDR2 sequences are GTSNPN and SVGIG (reference sequence). This CDR3 comprises 14 residues. Trimming took 6 bases from V and 3 from J; bases not matched to a gene: 10. In DNA, the CDR3 is TGTGCCTGCATGACAGGGAGATTGGACACTGAAGCTTTCTTT. It specifies CACMTGRLDTEAFF. Variable domain in full (rest from reference TRBV30 and TRBJ1-1): SQTIHQWPATLVQPVGSPLSLECTVEGTSNPNLYWYRQAAGRGLQLLFYSVGIGQISSEVPQNLSASRPQDRQFILSSKKLLLSDSGFYLCACMTGRLDTEAFFGQGTRLTVV.

This clone has only one observation. The chain employs TRBV18 and TRBJ1-1; 7 nucleotides align to TRBD1. The CDR3 has 14 amino acids. CDR1 and CDR2 from the germline V gene are KGHSH and LQKENI. With 5 bases clipped from V and 2 bases from J, the junction kept 5 bases outside the gene matches. DNA of the CDR3: TGTGCCAGCTCATCCCGACAGGGTAACACTGAAGCTTTCTTT. Translated: CASSSRQGNTEAFF.

The chain couples TRBV7-6 to TRBJ1-1, with a weak D call TRBD1 (5 bases). The germline V and J ends were trimmed by 4 bases and 3 bases, with 15 bases remaining between them. CDR1 is SGHVS, CDR2 FNYEAQ, per germline. The CDR3 has 15 amino acids. For the CDR3, the DNA is TGTGCCAGCAGCTCCTCGGGGGGGAGTTACACTGAAGCTTTCTTT. Protein sequence: CASSSSGGSYTEAFF.

The chain couples TRBV28 to TRBJ1-2; perhaps TRBD1 as D (5 bases). This CDR3 spans 14 amino acids. Germline CDR1 MDHEN, CDR2 SYDVKM. Trimming cost V 2 bases and J 5 bases, with 12 bases left between them. The CDR3: CASSLVRGGYGYTF. For the CDR3, the DNA is TGTGCCAGCAGTTTAGTTCGGGGGGGATATGGCTACACCTTC.

This chain uses TRBV6-4 with TRBJ2-1; 11 nucleotides match TRBD2. This CDR3 has 15 amino acids. Trimming at V came to 3 bases and at J to 9 bases, leaving 7 bases not matched to a gene. Per germline, CDR1 MRHNA and CDR2 SNTAGT. The CDR3 sequence is CASSEVTSGRGEQFF. DNA of the CDR3: TGTGCCAGCAGTGAAGTAACTAGCGGGAGAGGTGAGCAGTTCTTC.

The rearrangement links TRBV4-1 to TRBJ2-7, with a possible D match to TRBD2 (6 bases). The CDR3 runs 18 residues. The V and J ends lost 1 base and 3 bases respectively, with 22 bases between them. The germline CDR1 and CDR2 sequences are MGHRA and YSYEKL. The CDR3 DNA follows: TGCGCCAGCAGCCAAGCCCACCAAACACTAGCCTCAGGCTACGAGCAGTACTTC. Translation gives CASSQAHQTLASGYEQYF.

The rearrangement links TRBV6-5 to TRBJ2-3, with 9 bases identical to TRBD1. CDR3 size: 15 residues. V shed 4 bases, J shed 3 bases, and the junction held 5 bases outside the gene matches. Germline loops: CDR1 MNHEY, CDR2 SVGAGI. The CDR3 sequence is CASSSLDRGTDTQYF. CDR3 coding DNA: TGTGCCAGCAGTTCGTTGGACAGGGGAACAGATACGCAGTATTTT.

This chain uses TRBV7-9 with TRBJ2-2; 10 bases match TRBD2. Trimming at V came to 5 bases and at J to 5 bases, leaving 8 bases not matched to a gene. CDR3 length: 16 residues. Germline assignment: CDR1 SEHNR and CDR2 FQNEAQ (reference sequence). The CDR3 DNA reads as TGTGCCAGCAGCGCGGGAGCGGGAGGGACTACCGGGGAGCTGTTTTTT. It translates to CASSAGAGGTTGELFF.

The chain combines TRBV5-1 with TRBJ2-1; 9 nucleotides agree with TRBD2. This CDR3 has 16 residues. Germline V gene lookup returns CDR1 SGHRS and CDR2 YFSETQ. Germline trimming cut 3 bases from V and 0 bases from J; bases unmatched to any gene: 4. The DNA of the CDR3 is TGCGCCAGCAGCTCTTATAGCGGGAGCTCCTACAATGAGCAGTTCTTC. It specifies CASSSYSGSSYNEQFF.

V is TRBV7-6 and J is TRBJ2-3; no reliable D call. This CDR3 has 15 amino acids. V lost 5 bases to trimming and J lost 3 bases, with 15 bases between them. Germline V CDR1 and CDR2: SGHVS, FNYEAQ. As DNA, the CDR3 is TGTGCCAGCAGCCAAGAGGCCTCTTGGACAGATACGCAGTATTTT. This translates into CASSQEASWTDTQYF.

The chain recombines TRBV28 with TRBJ1-1; no reliable D call. Trimming shortened V by 2 bases and J by 3 bases, and 13 bases separated the two germline ends. The CDR3 runs 15 residues. Germline V gene sequence: CDR1 MDHEN, CDR2 SYDVKM. The chain's CDR3 is CASSLERTVYTEAFF. The CDR3 nucleotides are TGTGCCAGCAGTTTAGAAAGGACTGTCTACACTGAAGCTTTCTTT.

V usage is TRBV19 and J usage is TRBJ1-2, with 7 bases that match TRBD1. Germline trimming cut 8 bases from V and 8 bases from J; bases unmatched to any gene: 8. The CDR3 contains 12 residues. CDR1 is LNHDA and CDR2 is SQIVND in the germline V gene (reference sequence). This CDR3 reads CASRDSLGGYTF. CDR3 nucleotide sequence: TGTGCCAGTCGGGACAGCCTGGGGGGCTACACCTTC. The full variable domain, its missing parts supplied by reference TRBV19 and TRBJ1-2, is DGGITQSPKYLFRKEGQNVTLSCEQNLNHDAMYWYRQDPGQGLRLIYYSQIVNDFQKGDIAEGYSVSREKKESFPLTVTSAQKNPTAFYLCASRDSLGGYTFGSGTRLTVV.

V is TRBV27 and J is TRBJ1-1; tentatively, D is TRBD1 (5 bases). Looked up from germline, CDR1 is MNHEY and CDR2 is SMNVEV (reference sequence). The V and J ends lost 3 bases and 2 bases respectively, with 13 bases between them. CDR3 size: 15 residues. CDR3 DNA sequence: TGTGCCAGCAGTTTTTTTGGACAAGGAAACACTGAAGCTTTCTTT. Translation: CASSFFGQGNTEAFF.

This clone was seen only a few times. This rearrangement joins TRBV11-3 to TRBJ2-1, with 10 bases aligning to TRBD1. Per germline, CDR1 SGHNT and CDR2 YENEEA. The CDR3 is 14 amino acids. J lost 7 bases, V lost 5 bases, and 5 bases had no gene match. The CDR3 is CASSDRGLGNEQFF. DNA of the CDR3: TGTGCCAGCAGCGACAGGGGGCTAGGGAATGAGCAGTTCTTC.

The V gene is TRBV28, the J gene TRBJ1-1; D remains unclear. Germline CDR1 reads MDHEN; CDR2 reads SYDVKM. Trimming removed 4 bases from V and 0 bases from J, with 9 bases in between. The CDR3 runs to 14 residues. CDR3: CASSYPQVNTEAFF. The CDR3 nucleotides read TGTGCCAGCAGTTATCCCCAGGTGAACACTGAAGCTTTCTTT.

The chain recombines TRBV12-3 or TRBV12-4 with TRBJ1-2; D is unclear. There are 11 residues in the CDR3. Trimming stripped 6 bases from V and 5 bases from J, with 7 bases between. The CDR3 loop is CASSYGYGYTF. CDR3 coding DNA: TGTGCCAGCAGCTACGGTTATGGCTACACCTTC.

This clone was recorded a few times. V and J are TRBV29-1 and TRBJ1-2; possible D gene TRBD1, 6 bases. The CDR3 runs to 16 residues. Between the trimmed V and J ends, which lost 4 bases and 0 bases, there was a span of 18 bases. Per germline, CDR1 SQVTM and CDR2 ANQGSEA. CDR3 residues: CSVAPSDRIPNYGYTF. CDR3 DNA sequence: TGCAGCGTTGCGCCATCCGACAGGATCCCTAACTATGGCTACACCTTC.

The CDR3 DNA is TGTGCCAGCAGTTACGGTGCGGGGAGCTCCTACAATGAGCAGTTCTTC. Translating it yields CASSYGAGSSYNEQFF. The gene calls are TRBV6-6 and TRBJ2-1, with D perhaps TRBD2 (6 bases). CDR1 MNHNY and CDR2 SVGAGI come from the germline V gene (reference sequence). The V end lost 2 bases, the J end lost 0 bases, and 11 bases lay between the germline ends. The CDR3 runs 16 residues.